These T cell receptor beta chains were read from a single sample in a study of T cells in Graves' hyperthyroidism and ophthalmopathy. TCRdb independently ran MiXCR on the multiplex PCR reads; one entry per CDR3 protein. The data hold under 650,000 distinct CDR3 sequences, with under 20% observed a single time. Sequencing used blood. The receptors were sampled from a woman in her twenties or thirties with Graves' hyperthyroidism. Each CDR3 is given with its conserved first and last residue. D genes are given only for firm matches. Expanded clones are given a class, and other clones once, few, many or no size at all.

v_call: TRBV12-3/TRBV12-4; clone_size: many; d_call: NA; j_call: TRBJ1-5; cdr3_aa: CASSPPKMGAQPQHF; cdr3_nt: TGTGCCAGCAGTCCCCCCAAGATGGGGGCTCAGCCCCAGCATTTT
v_call: TRBV2; clone_size: NA; d_call: TRBD2; j_call: TRBJ2-1; cdr3_aa: CASTFYGGSSYNEQFF; cdr3_nt: TGTGCCAGCACATTCTACGGGGGGAGCTCCTACAATGAGCAGTTCTTC
v_call: TRBV5-1; clone_size: NA; d_call: NA; j_call: TRBJ2-3; cdr3_aa: CASSLVELVPDTQYF; cdr3_nt: TGCGCCAGCAGCTTGGTGGAACTAGTGCCAGATACGCAGTATTTT
v_call: TRBV7-2; clone_size: NA; d_call: NA; j_call: TRBJ2-3; cdr3_aa: CASSPEVGRPDTDTQYF; cdr3_nt: TGTGCCAGCAGCCCGGAGGTAGGGAGGCCCGACACAGATACGCAGTATTTT
v_call: TRBV7-2; clone_size: many; d_call: NA; j_call: TRBJ1-6; cdr3_aa: CASSPGPQSPLHF; cdr3_nt: TGTGCCAGCAGCCCAGGCCCCCAGTCACCCCTCCACTTT
v_call: TRBV4-1; clone_size: NA; d_call: NA; j_call: TRBJ1-1; cdr3_aa: CASSQFSRRAFF; cdr3_nt: TGCGCCAGCAGCCAATTTTCGAGGCGAGCTTTCTTT
v_call: TRBV5-8; clone_size: NA; d_call: TRBD1; j_call: TRBJ2-5; cdr3_aa: CASSSGTDHQETQYF; cdr3_nt: TGTGCCAGCAGCTCCGGGACAGACCACCAAGAGACCCAGTACTTC
v_call: TRBV19; clone_size: NA; d_call: NA; j_call: TRBJ1-1; cdr3_aa: CASTPGGHFNTEAFF; cdr3_nt: TGTGCCAGTACTCCCGGGGGACACTTCAACACTGAAGCTTTCTTT
v_call: TRBV6-1; clone_size: NA; d_call: NA; j_call: TRBJ2-3; cdr3_aa: CASRQKGRLSADTQYF; cdr3_nt: TGTGCCAGCAGACAAAAGGGGCGACTCTCTGCAGATACGCAGTATTTT
v_call: TRBV11-2; clone_size: many; d_call: NA; j_call: TRBJ2-7; cdr3_aa: CASSLLNGDYEQYF; cdr3_nt: TGTGCCAGCAGCTTACTGAACGGGGACTACGAGCAGTACTTC
v_call: TRBV6-5; clone_size: NA; d_call: NA; j_call: TRBJ2-3; cdr3_aa: CASSYEGLNTDTQYF; cdr3_nt: TGTGCCAGCAGTTACGAGGGGTTAAACACAGATACGCAGTATTTT
v_call: TRBV7-6; clone_size: NA; d_call: NA; j_call: TRBJ2-1; cdr3_aa: CASSLTPRDEQFF; cdr3_nt: TGTGCTAGCAGCTTGACCCCACGGGACGAGCAGTTCTTC
v_call: TRBV29-1; clone_size: many; d_call: NA; j_call: TRBJ2-7; cdr3_aa: CSVAVVRQNEQYF; cdr3_nt: TGCAGCGTTGCTGTAGTCCGTCAGAACGAGCAGTACTTC
v_call: TRBV12-3/TRBV12-4; clone_size: few; d_call: NA; j_call: TRBJ2-7; cdr3_aa: CASARTDTYEQYF; cdr3_nt: TGTGCCAGCGCCCGGACAGACACTTACGAGCAGTACTTC
v_call: TRBV6-5; clone_size: many; d_call: TRBD2; j_call: TRBJ2-3; cdr3_aa: CASSYSAGGPDTQYF; cdr3_nt: TGTGCCAGCAGTTACTCAGCGGGAGGGCCAGATACGCAGTATTTT